Presented here are 32 T cell receptor beta chains from one specimen sequenced in a study of blood T cell repertoires in COVID-19. Assay used: immunoSEQ multiplex PCR; TCRdb lists only in-frame clones, some missing. Here the sample spans a few hundred thousand clones, approximately 88% being singletons. Sequencing used peripheral blood. These receptor sequences come from a woman between 25 and 40 years old who had recovered from COVID-19.

The rearrangement joins TRBV21-1 to TRBJ1-1. TRBV21-1 is classified as a pseudogene. This CDR3 contains 15 residues. The DNA for the CDR3 is TGTGCCAGCAGCCGAGGGAAGGAACGGAACACTGAAGCTTTCTTT. It codes for CASSRGKERNTEAFF.

The V gene is TRBV7-9, the J gene TRBJ1-2; D remains ambiguous. Germline CDR1 SEHNR, CDR2 FQNEAQ (reference sequence). This CDR3 region has 16 residues. With 0 bases removed from V and 1 base from J, the gap between germline ends came to 12 bases. The CDR3: CASSLAVQVNNYGYTF. CDR3 bases: TGTGCCAGCAGCTTAGCGGTCCAGGTTAATAACTATGGCTACACCTTC.

The chain couples TRBV6-5 to TRBJ1-2; D not certain. CDR3 size: 11 residues. With 10 bases removed from V and 1 base from J, the gap between germline ends came to 7 bases. Germline V gene lookup returns CDR1 MNHEY and CDR2 SVGAGI. DNA of the CDR3: TGTGCCACCCGGGGTAACTATGGCTACACCTTC. Translation: CATRGNYGYTF.

The chain joins TRBV4-1 to TRBJ1-1; 8 bases line up with TRBD1. The CDR3 covers 16 residues. V shed 0 bases, J shed 10 bases, and the junction held 13 bases outside the gene matches. CDR1 and CDR2 from the germline V gene are MGHRA and YSYEKL. The CDR3 sequence: CASSQEWGQVSIVAFF. In nucleotides, the CDR3 is TGCGCCAGCAGCCAAGAATGGGGACAGGTCTCTATAGTAGCTTTCTTT.

The DNA of the CDR3 is TGTGCCAGCAGTGCGCTCGGACAGGCCAATCAGCCCCAGCATTTT. This encodes CASSALGQANQPQHF. The rearrangement joins TRBV2 to TRBJ1-5, with 7 bases lining up with TRBD1. Germline loops: CDR1 SNHLY, CDR2 FYNNEI. V lost 4 bases, J lost 3 bases, and 6 bases stayed unmatched. The CDR3 is 15 amino acids.

This clone was observed once. The chain is built from TRBV7-2 and TRBJ2-7; the D is unclear. CDR1 and CDR2 from the germline V gene are SGHTA and FQGNSA. The CDR3 has 13 residues. V was clipped by 3 bases and J by 2 bases, with 8 bases between them. The CDR3 region has the DNA TGTGCCAGCAGCTTGGGCGTTACCTACGAGCAGTACTTC. Amino acids: CASSLGVTYEQYF.

The V call is TRBV19, the J call TRBJ1-3; D not resolved. V lost 5 bases and J 0 bases, leaving 17 bases between the germline ends. CDR1 and CDR2 (germline): LNHDA, SQIVND (reference sequence). This CDR3 is built from 17 residues. The CDR3 loop is CASSLSAGLNSGNTIYF. The DNA for the CDR3 is TGTGCCAGTAGTCTTTCTGCAGGCCTCAACTCTGGAAACACCATATATTTT.

The rearrangement uses TRBV11-2 and TRBJ1-1; 8 bases are a match to TRBD1. The CDR3 covers 18 residues. J lost 1 base, V lost 5 bases, and 15 bases had no gene match. The germline CDR1 and CDR2 sequences are SGHAT and FQNNGV. The CDR3 sequence is CASSPTQGAYLTNTEAFF. The CDR3 nucleotides are TGTGCCAGCAGCCCTACCCAGGGGGCGTACCTGACGAACACTGAAGCTTTCTTT.

This clone was observed many times. This chain uses TRBV6-2 or TRBV6-3 with TRBJ2-3; TRBD2 might be the D (7 bases). There are 14 residues in the CDR3. Germline-derived CDR1 and CDR2 are MNHEY and SVGEGT. V lost 5 bases and J 3 bases, leaving 12 bases between the germline ends. Here the CDR3 DNA reads TGTGCCAGCAGTACGGGGGGCTCGACAGATACGCAGTATTTT. It is translated as CASSTGGSTDTQYF.

The rearrangement uses TRBV2 and TRBJ1-5, with D perhaps matching TRBD1 (5 bases). CDR1 is SNHLY and CDR2 is FYNNEI in the germline V gene. The CDR3 spans 13 residues. V was cut by 4 bases and J by 3 bases, with 7 bases left in between. The CDR3 spells CASSGDYNQPQHF. DNA of the CDR3: TGTGCCAGCAGTGGGGACTACAATCAGCCCCAGCATTTT. The whole variable domain, remainder taken from reference TRBV2 and TRBJ1-5, is EPEVTQTPSHQVTQMGQEVILRCVPISNHLYFYWYRQILGQKVEFLVSFYNNEISEKSEIFDDQFSVERPDGSNFTLKIRSTKLEDSAMYFCASSGDYNQPQHFGDGTRLSIL.

The V call is TRBV5-1, the J call TRBJ2-1, with D maybe TRBD2 (5 bases). Per germline, CDR1 SGHRS and CDR2 YFSETQ. Between the trimmed V and J ends, which lost 2 bases and 2 bases, there was a span of 14 bases. This CDR3 comprises 16 residues. The CDR3 region has the DNA TGCGCCAGCAGCTTTTTTCCCAGCGGTCCCTACAATGAGCAGTTCTTC. Protein sequence: CASSFFPSGPYNEQFF.

The rearrangement joins TRBV28 to TRBJ2-2; 8 bases map to TRBD1. Germline V gives CDR1 MDHEN, CDR2 SYDVKM. This CDR3 has 15 amino acids. J gave up 1 base and V 4 bases, and 2 bases lay outside the gene matches. The CDR3 protein is CASSYRGMNTGELFF. CDR3 DNA: TGTGCCAGCAGTTACAGGGGGATGAACACCGGGGAGCTGTTTTTT.

This chain links TRBV10-3 with TRBJ1-2; 7 bases map to TRBD1. Germline V CDR1 and CDR2: ENHRY, SYGVKD. The CDR3 runs to 13 residues. J was trimmed by 4 bases and V by 4 bases; bases with no gene match: 3. The CDR3 coding sequence is TGTGCCATCAGTGGAGGGACAGTCTATGGCTACACCTTC. It is translated as CAISGGTVYGYTF.

The rearrangement uses TRBV5-6 and TRBJ1-6, with TRBD1 as a possible D gene (6 bases). CDR3 length equals 13 residues. Trimming stripped 1 base from V and 7 bases from J, with 6 bases between. In germline, CDR1 is SGHDT, CDR2 YYEEEE. CDR3 sequence reads: CASSLTGNSPLHF. The CDR3 bases are TGTGCCAGCAGCTTGACAGGGAATTCACCCCTCCACTTT.

The V and J genes are TRBV14 and TRBJ2-7; TRBD1 is a possible D gene (6 bases). V shed 4 bases and J shed 6 bases, with 13 bases lying between them. The CDR3 loop spans 13 amino acids. Germline lookup yields CDR1 SGHDN and CDR2 FVKESK. CDR3 sequence (DNA): TGTGCCAGCAGCCTCCAGGCAGGGGCCGAGCAGTACTTC. Translated: CASSLQAGAEQYF.

This chain links TRBV20-1 with TRBJ2-3, with 8 positions matching TRBD2. In germline, CDR1 is DFQATT, CDR2 SNEGSKA (reference sequence). The CDR3 runs to 14 residues. Germline trimming cut 3 bases from V and 6 bases from J; bases unmatched to any gene: 8. The CDR3 loop is CSASTSGVGDTQYF. The CDR3 region has the DNA TGCAGTGCTAGTACTAGCGGAGTGGGGGATACGCAGTATTTT.

This clone was recorded a few times. The V gene is TRBV5-1, the J gene TRBJ1-1; TRBD1 aligns across 7 bases. This CDR3 spans 13 amino acids. V trimming: 2 bases; J trimming: 4 bases; junction bases outside the gene matches: 2. The germline gives CDR1 SGHRS, CDR2 YFSETQ. Here the CDR3 reads CASSFQGGTEAFF. Here the CDR3 DNA reads TGCGCCAGCAGCTTTCAGGGGGGCACTGAAGCTTTCTTT.

The chain uses TRBV18 and TRBJ2-1; 9 bases agree with TRBD1. V lost 3 bases to trimming and J lost 7 bases; unmatched junction nucleotides: 7. CDR1 KGHSH and CDR2 LQKENI come from the germline V gene. This CDR3 is 15 amino acids long. CDR3 bases: TGTGCCAGCTCACCTGGACAGGGGAATGTGAATGAGCAGTTCTTC. It specifies CASSPGQGNVNEQFF.

The sample holds one count of this clone. The V call is TRBV11-2, the J call TRBJ2-2; tentative D call: TRBD2 (6 bases). Trimming shortened V by 3 bases and J by 3 bases, and 17 bases separated the two germline ends. CDR3 length: 17 amino acids. Germline assignment: CDR1 SGHAT and CDR2 FQNNGV. The CDR3 spells CASSLYAVGSYTGELFF. In DNA form, the CDR3 reads TGTGCCAGCAGCTTGTATGCTGTCGGGAGCTACACCGGGGAGCTGTTTTTT.

The chain couples TRBV5-1 to TRBJ1-1; 7 bases map to TRBD1. The CDR3 has 15 residues. V shed 4 bases, J shed 1 base, and the junction held 7 bases outside the gene matches. The V gene's germline CDR1 is SGHRS and CDR2 YFSETQ. The CDR3 coding sequence is TGCGCCAGCAGCGCACCGGGACAGTCGAACACTGAAGCTTTCTTT. As protein: CASSAPGQSNTEAFF.

This chain links TRBV27 with TRBJ2-1, with TRBD1 identical over 9 bases. Germline loops: CDR1 MNHEY, CDR2 SMNVEV (reference sequence). The V segment lost 3 bases and the J segment 7 bases; nucleotides outside the gene matches: 7. The CDR3 covers 15 residues. In DNA form, the CDR3 reads TGTGCCAGCAGTTTGACAGGGGGGAGGTGGAATGAGCAGTTCTTC. It translates to CASSLTGGRWNEQFF.

The gene calls are TRBV6-5 and TRBJ2-6; D call uncertain. The length of the CDR3 is 15 residues. Deletions cut 7 bases from V and 0 bases from J, with 10 bases between. The V gene's germline CDR1 is MNHEY and CDR2 SVGAGI. CDR3 loop: CASTTQDSGANVLTF. The CDR3 coding sequence is TGTGCCAGCACAACCCAGGACTCTGGGGCCAACGTCCTGACTTTC.

V is TRBV19 and J is TRBJ2-7; TRBD1 agrees at 10 bases. The germline CDR1 and CDR2 sequences are LNHDA and SQIVND (reference sequence). The CDR3 sequence is 16 residues long. J lost 6 bases, V lost 5 bases, and 13 bases had no gene match. The CDR3 reads CASSAHRDRGLSEQYF. In DNA, the CDR3 is TGTGCCAGTAGTGCACACCGGGACAGGGGCCTTTCCGAGCAGTACTTC.

This clone was observed once. This chain joins TRBV24-1 and TRBJ1-4, with a possible D match to TRBD1 (6 bases). The CDR3 sequence is 15 residues long. The germline V gene has CDR1 KGHDR and CDR2 SFDVKD. V gave up 4 bases and J gave up 3 bases, with 11 bases separating them. CDR3 nucleotide sequence: TGTGCCACCAGTGACGCGAGGGGGTCTAATGAAAAACTGTTTTTT. Protein: CATSDARGSNEKLFF.

The count of this clone is one. This chain uses TRBV5-1 with TRBJ2-1; TRBD2 aligns across 7 bases. V shed 1 base and J 4 bases; nucleotides not matched to a gene: 5. The germline CDR1 and CDR2 sequences are SGHRS and YFSETQ. The CDR3 totals 15 residues. The CDR3 region is CASSLQAGSYNEQFF. DNA for the CDR3: TGCGCCAGCAGCTTGCAAGCGGGGTCGTACAATGAGCAGTTCTTC.

The rearrangement links TRBV28 to TRBJ2-7, with 7 bases that match TRBD1. Germline V gene lookup returns CDR1 MDHEN and CDR2 SYDVKM. J was trimmed by 4 bases and V by 4 bases; bases with no gene match: 7. The CDR3 contains 14 residues. The CDR3 loop is CASSSDRVRYEQYF. In DNA, the CDR3 is TGTGCCAGCAGTTCCGACAGGGTCCGGTACGAGCAGTACTTC.

This clone was detected once. The chain joins TRBV7-2 to TRBJ1-2; 9 bases are shared with TRBD1. Germline CDR1 SGHTA, CDR2 FQGNSA. This CDR3 is built from 14 residues. With 8 bases clipped from V and 7 bases from J, the junction kept 11 bases outside the gene matches. The chain's CDR3 is CASLRGTGNTGYTF. CDR3 coding DNA: TGTGCCAGCCTCAGGGGGACAGGGAACACTGGCTACACCTTC.

The CDR3: CASSWRETQYF. DNA of the CDR3: TGTGCCAGCAGCTGGAGAGAGACCCAGTACTTC. This chain joins TRBV7-2 and TRBJ2-5; D call uncertain. Germline-derived CDR1 and CDR2 are SGHTA and FQGNSA. The length of the CDR3 is 11 residues. V was trimmed by 4 bases and J by 4 bases, leaving 4 bases between them.

Only one count was recorded for this clone. This rearrangement joins TRBV19 to TRBJ1-2, with a tentative D call TRBD1 (5 bases). Germline V gene data show CDR1 as LNHDA and CDR2 as SQIVND (reference sequence). The CDR3 consists of 15 residues. V dropped 7 bases and J dropped 4 bases, with 19 bases sitting between them. This chain's CDR3 is CASNPTRVDLYGYTF. In nucleotides, the CDR3 is TGTGCCAGTAACCCCACCAGGGTTGATCTCTATGGCTACACCTTC.

Comments on this clone: This specimen includes other DNA sequences encoding the same CDR3. The chain employs TRBV6-5 and TRBJ2-3, with 7 bases lining up with TRBD2. The CDR3 extends over 13 amino acids. CDR1 and CDR2 (germline): MNHEY, SVGAGI. Trimming at V came to 6 bases and at J to 4 bases, leaving 4 bases not matched to a gene. The CDR3 bases are TGTGCCAGCAGGCGGGGAGGGGCAGATACGCAGTATTTT. It specifies CASRRGGADTQYF.

The genes are TRBV27 and TRBJ1-1; D is possibly TRBD1 (6 bases). CDR1 and CDR2 from the germline V gene are MNHEY and SMNVEV (reference sequence). The CDR3 has 15 amino acids. V lost 6 bases and J lost 3, with 17 bases in between. The chain's CDR3 is CASSKSTQGYTEAFF. The CDR3 DNA is TGTGCCAGCAGCAAATCAACCCAGGGGTACACTGAAGCTTTCTTT.

The chain has TRBV7-2 and TRBJ1-6, with D unclear. Germline values: CDR1 SGHTA, CDR2 FQGNSA. With 4 bases removed from V and 4 bases from J, the gap between germline ends came to 17 bases. The CDR3 contains 17 residues. CDR3 loop: CASSSFPNGEYNSPLHF. DNA for the CDR3: TGTGCCAGCAGCTCCTTTCCTAATGGGGAGTATAATTCACCCCTCCACTTT.